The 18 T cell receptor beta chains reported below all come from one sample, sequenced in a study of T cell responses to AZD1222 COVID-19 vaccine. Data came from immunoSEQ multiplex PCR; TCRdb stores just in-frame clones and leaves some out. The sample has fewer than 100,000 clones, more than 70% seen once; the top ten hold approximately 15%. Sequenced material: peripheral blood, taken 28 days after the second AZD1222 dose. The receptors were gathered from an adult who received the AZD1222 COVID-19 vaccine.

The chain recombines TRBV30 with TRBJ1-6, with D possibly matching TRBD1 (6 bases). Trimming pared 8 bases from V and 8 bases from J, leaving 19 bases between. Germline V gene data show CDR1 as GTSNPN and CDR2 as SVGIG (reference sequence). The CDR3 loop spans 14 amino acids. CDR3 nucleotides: TGTGCCGGCCAAGATGGGGGCGGATATTCACCCCTCCACTTT. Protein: CAGQDGGGYSPLHF.

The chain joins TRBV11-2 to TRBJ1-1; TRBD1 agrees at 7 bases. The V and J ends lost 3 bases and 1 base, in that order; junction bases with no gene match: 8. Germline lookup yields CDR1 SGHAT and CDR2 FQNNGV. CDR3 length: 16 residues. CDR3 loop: CASSLRYTGENTEAFF. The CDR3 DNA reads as TGTGCCAGCAGCTTGCGGTACACAGGGGAGAACACTGAAGCTTTCTTT. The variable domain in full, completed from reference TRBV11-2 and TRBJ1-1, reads EAGVAQSPRYKIIEKRQSVAFWCNPISGHATLYWYQQILGQGPKLLIQFQNNGVVDDSQLPKDRFSAERLKGVDSTLKIQPAKLEDSAVYLCASSLRYTGENTEAFFGQGTRLTVV.

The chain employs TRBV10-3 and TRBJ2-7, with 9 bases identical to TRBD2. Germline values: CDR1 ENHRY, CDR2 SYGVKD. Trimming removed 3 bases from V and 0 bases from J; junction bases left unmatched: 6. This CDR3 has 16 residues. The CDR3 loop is CAISEAGGVGSYEQYF. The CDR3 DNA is TGTGCCATCAGTGAAGCGGGGGGTGTTGGCTCCTACGAGCAGTACTTC.

The DNA of the CDR3 is TGTGCCAGCAGTGAATCGGGGGGAACGAATCAGCCCCAGCATTTT. Its translation is CASSESGGTNQPQHF. This chain joins TRBV6-1 and TRBJ1-5; possibly TRBD1 for D (5 bases). Germline CDR1 reads MNHNS; CDR2 reads SASEGT. The CDR3 totals 15 residues. Trimming cost V 2 bases and J 4 bases, with 12 bases left between them.

The CDR3 DNA sequence: TGTGCCAGCAGCGAGGCGGCAGGGGGGTACAATGAGCAGTTCTTC. Translating gives CASSEAAGGYNEQFF. V gene TRBV5-4 combines with J gene TRBJ2-1, with a possible D match to TRBD1 (7 bases). V gave up 4 bases and J gave up 4 bases, with 15 bases separating them. The CDR3 is 15 residues long. Germline V gives CDR1 SGHNT, CDR2 YYREEE (reference sequence).

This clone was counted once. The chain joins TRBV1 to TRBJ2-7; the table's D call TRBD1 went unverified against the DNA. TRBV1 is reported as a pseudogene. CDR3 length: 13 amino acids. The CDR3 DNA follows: TGCACCAGCAGCCAAGATGGCAGGGGGGAGCAGTACTTC. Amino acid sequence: CTSSQDGRGEQYF.

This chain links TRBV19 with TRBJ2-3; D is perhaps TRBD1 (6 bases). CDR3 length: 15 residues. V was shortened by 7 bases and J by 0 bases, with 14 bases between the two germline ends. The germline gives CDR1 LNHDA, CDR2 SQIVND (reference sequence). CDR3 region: CASTHGGTSTDTQYF. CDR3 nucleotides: TGTGCCAGTACCCATGGGGGCACCAGCACAGATACGCAGTATTTT. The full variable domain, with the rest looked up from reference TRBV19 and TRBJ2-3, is DGGITQSPKYLFRKEGQNVTLSCEQNLNHDAMYWYRQDPGQGLRLIYYSQIVNDFQKGDIAEGYSVSREKKESFPLTVTSAQKNPTAFYLCASTHGGTSTDTQYFGPGTRLTVL.

The CDR3 sequence is CASSWGQGTPDEQYF. The CDR3 DNA reads as TGTGCCAGCAGCTGGGGTCAGGGGACCCCCGACGAGCAGTACTTC. The chain employs TRBV11-2 and TRBJ2-7; maybe TRBD1 (6 bases). Trimming cost V 4 bases and J 5 bases, with 18 bases left between them. The CDR3 has 15 amino acids. Germline V lookup: CDR1 SGHAT, CDR2 FQNNGV.

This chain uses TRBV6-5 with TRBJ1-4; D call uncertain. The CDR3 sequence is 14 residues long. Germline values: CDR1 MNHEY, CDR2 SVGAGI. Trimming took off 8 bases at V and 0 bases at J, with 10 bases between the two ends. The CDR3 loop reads CASEAIATNEKLFF. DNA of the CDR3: TGTGCCAGCGAAGCGATTGCAACTAATGAAAAACTGTTTTTT.

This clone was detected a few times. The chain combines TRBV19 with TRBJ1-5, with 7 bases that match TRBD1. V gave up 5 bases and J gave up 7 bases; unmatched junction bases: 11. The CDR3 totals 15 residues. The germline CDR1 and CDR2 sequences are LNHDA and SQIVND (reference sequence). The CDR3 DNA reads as TGTGCCAGTAGTCGGCCAGGGGGAGATTTCCAGCCCCAGCATTTT. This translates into CASSRPGGDFQPQHF.

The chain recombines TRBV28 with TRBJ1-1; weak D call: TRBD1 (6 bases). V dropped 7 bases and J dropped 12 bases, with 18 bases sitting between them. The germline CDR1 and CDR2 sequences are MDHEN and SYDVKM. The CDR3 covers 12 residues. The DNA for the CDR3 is TGTGCCAGCACCCGGGGGCAGGACCACCCTTTCTTT. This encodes CASTRGQDHPFF.

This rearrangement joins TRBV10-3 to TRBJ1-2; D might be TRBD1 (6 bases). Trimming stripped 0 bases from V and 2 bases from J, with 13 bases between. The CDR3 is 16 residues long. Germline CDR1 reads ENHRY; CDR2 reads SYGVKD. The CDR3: CAISESGGTTNYGYTF. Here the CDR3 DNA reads TGTGCCATCAGTGAGTCGGGGGGCACCACAAACTATGGCTACACCTTC.

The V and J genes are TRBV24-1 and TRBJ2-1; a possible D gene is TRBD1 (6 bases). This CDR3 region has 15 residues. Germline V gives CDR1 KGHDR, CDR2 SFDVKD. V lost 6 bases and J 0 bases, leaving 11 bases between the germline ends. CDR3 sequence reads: CATSREDSSYNEQFF. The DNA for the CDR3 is TGTGCCACCAGTCGTGAGGACAGCTCCTACAATGAGCAGTTCTTC.

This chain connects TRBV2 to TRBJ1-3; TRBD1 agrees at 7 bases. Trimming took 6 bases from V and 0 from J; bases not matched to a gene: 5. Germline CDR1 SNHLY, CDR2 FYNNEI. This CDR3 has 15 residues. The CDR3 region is CASSGTVISGNTIYF. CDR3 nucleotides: TGTGCCAGCAGCGGGACAGTTATCTCTGGAAACACCATATATTTT.

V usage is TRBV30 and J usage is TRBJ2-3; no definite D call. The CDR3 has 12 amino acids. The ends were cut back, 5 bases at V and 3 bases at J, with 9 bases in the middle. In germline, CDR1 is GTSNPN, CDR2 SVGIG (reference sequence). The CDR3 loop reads CAWGWHTDTQYF. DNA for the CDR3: TGTGCCTGGGGTTGGCATACAGATACGCAGTATTTT.

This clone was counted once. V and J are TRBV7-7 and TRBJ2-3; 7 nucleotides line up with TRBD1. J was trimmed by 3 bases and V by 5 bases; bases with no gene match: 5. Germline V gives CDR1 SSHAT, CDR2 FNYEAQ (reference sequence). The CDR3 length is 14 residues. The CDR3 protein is CASSQNRGTDTQYF. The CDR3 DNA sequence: TGTGCCAGCAGCCAGAACAGGGGAACAGATACGCAGTATTTT.

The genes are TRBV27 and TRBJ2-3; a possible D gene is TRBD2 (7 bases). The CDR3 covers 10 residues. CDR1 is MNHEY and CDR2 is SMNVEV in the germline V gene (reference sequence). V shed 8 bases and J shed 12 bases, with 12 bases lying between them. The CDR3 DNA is TGTGCCAGCGCCGGGGGGACACAGTATTTT. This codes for CASAGGTQYF.

The CDR3 DNA is TGTGCCAGCAGCCTTGGGACGGATAGCAATCAGCCCCAGCATTTT. It yields the protein CASSLGTDSNQPQHF. This chain links TRBV11-2 with TRBJ1-5, with a possible D match to TRBD1 (5 bases). Germline-derived CDR1 and CDR2 are SGHAT and FQNNGV. The CDR3 totals 15 residues. V dropped 5 bases and J dropped 0 bases, with 11 bases sitting between them.